This TCR beta chain was sequenced for a study of blood T cells in healthy people across ages. For this clonotype: The antigen remains undetermined.

Study-wide results and caveats: Whereas aged donors had fewer naive CD4+ cells, long-lived donors had more of them and higher diversity.

Primed by a sample-barcoded 5' primer and a J-beta primer mix, a second PCR proceeded for roughly 6 to 12 cycles. Unique molecular identifiers of 12 random nucleotides labeled each cDNA. TCRdb redid the calling of the 5' RACE reads with MiXCR, one entry per CDR3 protein. This table holds around 1.5 million distinct CDR3 sequences, roughly 30% found once. The CDR3 runs 17 residues. Trimming removed 0 bases at V and 5 bases at J, with 16 bases between. Germline V lookup: CDR1 LGHNA, CDR2 YNFKEQ. The sample taken for sequencing was blood. This chain uses TRBV4-2 with TRBJ2-2; D possibly matches TRBD1 or TRBD2 (5 bases each). This TCR derives from a woman aged 25-40 years in good health. The CDR3 reads CASSQDYGAWGTGELFF. Here the CDR3 DNA reads TGTGCCAGCAGCCAAGATTACGGGGCATGGGGAACCGGGGAGCTGTTTTTT.